What follows describes a single T cell receptor beta chain. Here immunoSEQ multiplex PCR was the method, and the copy in TCRdb shows in-frame clones only, minus some. Found here are approximately 180,000 clones, roughly nine tenths of them singletons; the top ten hold around 3%. The data originate from a study of T cell responses to AZD1222 COVID-19 vaccine. Trimming left V 2 bases short and J 5 bases short, with 8 bases between. This CDR3 is built from 14 residues. In germline, CDR1 is SGDLS, CDR2 YYNGEE. The clonotype was recovered from an adult in good health. The chain is built from TRBV9 and TRBJ1-6; D is uncertain. Source: peripheral blood, taken on day 0 of AZD1222 vaccination. CDR3 bases: TGTGCCAGCAGCGTTATGGGAGATAATTCACCCCTCCACTTT. This translates into CASSVMGDNSPLHF.